Reported below is one T cell receptor (beta chain). The data were taken from a study of control samples from healthy donors and cancer patients. Trimming left V 0 bases short and J 9 bases short, with 12 bases between. This CDR3 comprises 15 residues. Germline V lookup: CDR1 SGHVS, CDR2 FQNEAQ. Only in-frame clones appear in the TCRdb table, and some are missing; sequencing was by immunoSEQ multiplex PCR. In the table there are roughly 120,000 clones, around 89% of which are singletons. Sequencing input: PBMCs. The V and J genes are TRBV7-8 and TRBJ1-6; tentative D call: TRBD1 (5 bases). The receptor comes from a woman between 50 and 59 years old with colorectal cancer. CDR3 in DNA: TGTGCCAGCAGCTTAGCCGCAGGGTTAGTTTCACCCCTCCACTTT. This sequence encodes CASSLAAGLVSPLHF.